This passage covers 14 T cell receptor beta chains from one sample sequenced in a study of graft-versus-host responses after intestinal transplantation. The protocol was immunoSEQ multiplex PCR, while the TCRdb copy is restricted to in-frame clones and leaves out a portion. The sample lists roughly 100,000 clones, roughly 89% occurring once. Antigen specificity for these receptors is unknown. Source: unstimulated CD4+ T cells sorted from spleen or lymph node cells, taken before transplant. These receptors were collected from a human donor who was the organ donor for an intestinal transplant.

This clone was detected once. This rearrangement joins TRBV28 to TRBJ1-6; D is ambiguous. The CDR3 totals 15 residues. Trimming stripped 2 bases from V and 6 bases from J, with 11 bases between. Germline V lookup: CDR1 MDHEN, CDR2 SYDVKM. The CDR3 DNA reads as TGTGCCAGCAGTTTAGAACAGTCTGGTAATTCACCCCTCCACTTT. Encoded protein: CASSLEQSGNSPLHF.

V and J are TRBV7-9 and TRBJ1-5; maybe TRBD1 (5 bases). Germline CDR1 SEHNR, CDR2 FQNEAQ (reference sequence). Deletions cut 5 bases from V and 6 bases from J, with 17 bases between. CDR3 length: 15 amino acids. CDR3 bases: TGTGCCAGCAGCCCGGGACTTCGAGAGGGTCAGCCCCAGCATTTT. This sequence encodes CASSPGLREGQPQHF.

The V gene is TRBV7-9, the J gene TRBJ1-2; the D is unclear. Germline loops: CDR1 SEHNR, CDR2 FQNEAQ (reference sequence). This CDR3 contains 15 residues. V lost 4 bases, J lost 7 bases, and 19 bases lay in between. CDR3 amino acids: CASSSYGLGEGGYTF. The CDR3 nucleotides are TGTGCCAGCAGCTCCTACGGCCTCGGGGAGGGTGGCTACACCTTC.

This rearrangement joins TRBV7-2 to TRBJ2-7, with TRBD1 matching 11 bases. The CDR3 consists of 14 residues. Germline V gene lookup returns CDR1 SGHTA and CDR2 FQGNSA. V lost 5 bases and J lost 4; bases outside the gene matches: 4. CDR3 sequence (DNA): TGTGCCAGCAGCCCCTGGGACAGGGGGTACGAGCAGTACTTC. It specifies CASSPWDRGYEQYF.

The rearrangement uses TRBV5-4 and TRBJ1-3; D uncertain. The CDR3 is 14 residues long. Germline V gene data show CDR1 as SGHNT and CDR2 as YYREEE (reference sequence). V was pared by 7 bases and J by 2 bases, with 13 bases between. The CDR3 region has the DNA TGTGCCAGCGCTGAAACGGGGACTGGAAACACCATATATTTT. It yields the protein CASAETGTGNTIYF.

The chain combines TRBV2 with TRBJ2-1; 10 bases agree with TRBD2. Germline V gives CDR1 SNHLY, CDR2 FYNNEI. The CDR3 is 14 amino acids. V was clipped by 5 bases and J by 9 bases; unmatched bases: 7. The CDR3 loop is CASSPGLARGEQFF. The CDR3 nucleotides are TGTGCCAGCAGTCCGGGACTAGCGCGGGGTGAGCAGTTCTTC. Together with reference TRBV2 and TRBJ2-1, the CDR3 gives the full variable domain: EPEVTQTPSHQVTQMGQEVILRCVPISNHLYFYWYRQILGQKVEFLVSFYNNEISEKSEIFDDQFSVERPDGSNFTLKIRSTKLEDSAMYFCASSPGLARGEQFFGPGTRLTVL.

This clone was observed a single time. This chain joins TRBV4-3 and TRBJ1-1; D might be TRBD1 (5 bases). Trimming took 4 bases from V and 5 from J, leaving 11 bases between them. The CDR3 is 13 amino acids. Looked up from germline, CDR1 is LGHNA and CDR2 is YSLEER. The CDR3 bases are TGCGCCAGCAGCCTCGGGGGGAGGACTGAAGCTTTCTTT. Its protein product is CASSLGGRTEAFF.

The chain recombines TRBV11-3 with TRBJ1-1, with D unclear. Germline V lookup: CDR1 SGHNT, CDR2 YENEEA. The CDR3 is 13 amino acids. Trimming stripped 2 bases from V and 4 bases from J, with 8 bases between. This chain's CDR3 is CASSLWRTTEAFF. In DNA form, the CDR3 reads TGTGCCAGCAGCTTATGGAGGACCACTGAAGCTTTCTTT.

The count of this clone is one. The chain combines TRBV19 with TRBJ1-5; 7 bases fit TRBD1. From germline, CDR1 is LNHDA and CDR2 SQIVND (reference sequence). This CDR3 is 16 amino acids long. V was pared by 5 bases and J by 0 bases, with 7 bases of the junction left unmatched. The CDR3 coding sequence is TGTGCCAGTAGTGCTAAGACAGGGATTAGCAATCAGCCCCAGCATTTT. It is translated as CASSAKTGISNQPQHF.

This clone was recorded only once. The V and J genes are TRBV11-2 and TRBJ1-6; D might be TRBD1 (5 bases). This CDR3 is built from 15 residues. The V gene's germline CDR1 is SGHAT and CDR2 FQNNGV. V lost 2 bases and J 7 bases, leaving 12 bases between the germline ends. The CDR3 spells CASSLRVAGNSPLHF. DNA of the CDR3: TGTGCCAGCAGCTTAAGGGTGGCAGGGAATTCACCCCTCCACTTT.

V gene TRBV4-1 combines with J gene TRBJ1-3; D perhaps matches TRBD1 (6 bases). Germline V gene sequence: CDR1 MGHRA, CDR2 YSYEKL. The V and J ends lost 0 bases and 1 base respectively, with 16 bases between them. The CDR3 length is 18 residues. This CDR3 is CASSQDGGGPKSGNTIYF. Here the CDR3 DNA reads TGCGCCAGCAGCCAAGATGGGGGGGGCCCAAAATCTGGAAACACCATATATTTT.

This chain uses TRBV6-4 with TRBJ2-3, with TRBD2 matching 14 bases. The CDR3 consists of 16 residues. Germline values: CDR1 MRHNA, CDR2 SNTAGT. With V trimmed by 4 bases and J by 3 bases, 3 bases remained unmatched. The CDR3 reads CASSGTSGGTTDTQYF. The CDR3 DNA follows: TGTGCCAGCAGTGGGACTAGCGGGGGGACAACAGATACGCAGTATTTT.

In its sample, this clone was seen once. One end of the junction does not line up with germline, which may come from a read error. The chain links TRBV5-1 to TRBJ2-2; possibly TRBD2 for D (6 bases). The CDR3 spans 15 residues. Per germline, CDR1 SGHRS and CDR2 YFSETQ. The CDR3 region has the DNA TGCGCCAGCAGCTTGGTCGGGGGAGTCCCCGGGGAGCCGTTTTTT. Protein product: CASSLVGGVPGEPFF.

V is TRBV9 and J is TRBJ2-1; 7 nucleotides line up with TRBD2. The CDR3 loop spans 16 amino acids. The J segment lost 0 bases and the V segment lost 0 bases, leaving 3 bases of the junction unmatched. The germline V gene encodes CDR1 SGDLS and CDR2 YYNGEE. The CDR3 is CASSVGGLLSYNEQFF. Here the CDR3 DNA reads TGTGCCAGCAGCGTAGGGGGACTACTCTCCTACAATGAGCAGTTCTTC. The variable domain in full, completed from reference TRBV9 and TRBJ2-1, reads DSGVTQTPKHLITATGQRVTLRCSPRSGDLSVYWYQQSLDQGLQFLIQYYNGEERAKGNILERFSAQQFPDLHSELNLSSLELGDSALYFCASSVGGLLSYNEQFFGPGTRLTVL.